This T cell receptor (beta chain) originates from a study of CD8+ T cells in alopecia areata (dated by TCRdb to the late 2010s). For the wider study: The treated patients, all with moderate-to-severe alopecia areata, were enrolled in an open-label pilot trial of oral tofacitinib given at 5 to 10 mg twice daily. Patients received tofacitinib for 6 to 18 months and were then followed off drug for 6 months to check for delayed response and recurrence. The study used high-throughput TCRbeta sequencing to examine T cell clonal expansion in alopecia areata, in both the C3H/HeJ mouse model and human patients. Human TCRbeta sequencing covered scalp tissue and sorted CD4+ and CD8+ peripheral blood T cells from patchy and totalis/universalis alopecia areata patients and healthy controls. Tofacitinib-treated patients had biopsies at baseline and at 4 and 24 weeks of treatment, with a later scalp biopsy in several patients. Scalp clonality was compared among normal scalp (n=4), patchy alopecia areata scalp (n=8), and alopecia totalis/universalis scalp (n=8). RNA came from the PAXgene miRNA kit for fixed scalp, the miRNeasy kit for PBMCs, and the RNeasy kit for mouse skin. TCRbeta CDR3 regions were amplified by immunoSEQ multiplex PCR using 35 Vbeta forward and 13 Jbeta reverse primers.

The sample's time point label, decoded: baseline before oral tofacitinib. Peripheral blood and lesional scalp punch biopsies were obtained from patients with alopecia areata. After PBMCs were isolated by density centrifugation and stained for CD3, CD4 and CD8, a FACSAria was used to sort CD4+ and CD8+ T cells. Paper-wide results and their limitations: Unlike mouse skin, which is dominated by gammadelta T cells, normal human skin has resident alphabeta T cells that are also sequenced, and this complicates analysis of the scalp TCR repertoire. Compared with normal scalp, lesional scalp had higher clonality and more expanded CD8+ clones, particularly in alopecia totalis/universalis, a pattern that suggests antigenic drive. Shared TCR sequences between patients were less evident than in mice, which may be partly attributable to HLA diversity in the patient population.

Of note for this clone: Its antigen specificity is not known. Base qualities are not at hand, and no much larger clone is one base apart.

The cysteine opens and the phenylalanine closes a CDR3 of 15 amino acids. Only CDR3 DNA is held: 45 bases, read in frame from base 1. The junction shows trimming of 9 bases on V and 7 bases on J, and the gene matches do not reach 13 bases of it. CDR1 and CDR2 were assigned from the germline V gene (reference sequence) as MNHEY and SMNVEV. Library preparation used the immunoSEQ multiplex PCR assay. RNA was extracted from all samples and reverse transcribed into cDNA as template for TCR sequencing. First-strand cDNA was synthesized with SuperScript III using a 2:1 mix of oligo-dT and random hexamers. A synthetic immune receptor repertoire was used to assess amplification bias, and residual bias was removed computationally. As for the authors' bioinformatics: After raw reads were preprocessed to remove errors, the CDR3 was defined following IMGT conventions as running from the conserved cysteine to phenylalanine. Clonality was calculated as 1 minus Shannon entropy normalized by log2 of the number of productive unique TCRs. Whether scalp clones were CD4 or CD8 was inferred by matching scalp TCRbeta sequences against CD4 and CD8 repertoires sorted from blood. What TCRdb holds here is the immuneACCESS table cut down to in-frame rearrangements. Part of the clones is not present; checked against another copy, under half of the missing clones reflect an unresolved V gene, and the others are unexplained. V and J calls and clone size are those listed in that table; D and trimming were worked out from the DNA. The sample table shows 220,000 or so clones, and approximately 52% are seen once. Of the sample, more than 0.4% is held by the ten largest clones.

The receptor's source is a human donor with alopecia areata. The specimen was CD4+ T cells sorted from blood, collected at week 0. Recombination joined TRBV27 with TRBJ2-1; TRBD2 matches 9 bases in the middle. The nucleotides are TGTGCCAGTCATCTAGGCGGGAGGGCCCTAAATGAGCAGTTCTTC. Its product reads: CASHLGGRALNEQFF.